Listed below are T cell receptor delta chains from one sample, sequenced in a study of Vδ1+ human thymocytes. TCRdb re-called the multiplex PCR reads using CATT. The sample records around 76,000 delta-chain clones, 30% to 40% being singletons. Sequencing used Vdelta1+ gamma-delta thymocytes from the thymus. Every receptor here comes from a boy younger than two who had congenital heart surgery. The CDR3 runs from the conserved cysteine through the conserved F or W. A D gene is named only where the DNA matches it firmly. Expanded clones are given a class, and other clones once, few, many or no size at all.

J gene: TRDJ1; V gene: TRDV1; D gene: .; clone size: .; CDR3 DNA: TGTGCTCTTGGGGACACAAAACTCCTTCCTACCCCCGGGGGATACTCCAAGGACGATAAACTCATCTTT; CDR3 protein: CALGDTKLLPTPGGYSKDDKLIF
J gene: TRDJ1; V gene: TRDV1; D gene: TRDD3; clone size: few; CDR3 DNA: TGTGCTCTTGGGGAAGCCATTCCTCATTCCTATACTGGGGGGCTGTACACCGATAAACTCATCTTT; CDR3 protein: CALGEAIPHSYTGGLYTDKLIF
J gene: TRDJ1; V gene: TRDV1; D gene: TRDD3; clone size: few; CDR3 DNA: TGTGCTCTTGGGGAACTCCCCTTTCCTAATCCGGGGGATACGTACACCGATAAACTCATCTTT; CDR3 protein: CALGELPFPNPGDTYTDKLIF
J gene: TRDJ1; V gene: TRDV1; D gene: .; clone size: .; CDR3 DNA: TGTGCTCTCACTATTCCTGGCACCAGGCCCGATAAACTCATCTTT; CDR3 protein: CALTIPGTRPDKLIF
J gene: TRDJ1; V gene: TRDV1; D gene: TRDD3; clone size: .; CDR3 DNA: TGTGCTCTTGGGGAACTTCGGGGGAGCCTACCTGGGGGATACACCGATAAACTCATCTTT; CDR3 protein: CALGELRGSLPGGYTDKLIF
J gene: TRDJ1; V gene: TRDV1; D gene: TRDD3; clone size: few; CDR3 DNA: TGTGCTCTTGGGGATGCCCCTCCTATGTGGATACGGGGCACCGATAAACTCATCTTT; CDR3 protein: CALGDAPPMWIRGTDKLIF
J gene: TRDJ2; V gene: TRDV1; D gene: TRDD3; clone size: .; CDR3 DNA: TGTGCTCTTGGGGAACTAGAACCCGCCTGGGGGATAGCTTCCCCTTTGACAGCACAACTCTTCTTT; CDR3 protein: CALGELEPAWGIASPLTAQLFF
J gene: TRDJ1; V gene: TRDV1; D gene: TRDD3; clone size: few; CDR3 DNA: TGTGCTCTTGGGGAAATCTTCCTACCTGGGGGATACGCCTGGTACACCGATAAACTCATCTTT; CDR3 protein: CALGEIFLPGGYAWYTDKLIF
J gene: TRDJ1; V gene: TRDV1; D gene: TRDD2; clone size: .; CDR3 DNA: TGTGCTCTTGGGGAAAGGTTTCCCTTCCTCTCTCCCTCTACCGATAAACTCATCTTT; CDR3 protein: CALGERFPFLSPSTDKLIF
J gene: TRDJ1; V gene: TRDV3; D gene: .; clone size: few; CDR3 DNA: TGTGCGTTCAAAGGTACCATGTACACCGATAAACTCATCTTT; CDR3 protein: CAFKGTMYTDKLIF
J gene: TRDJ3; V gene: TRDV2; D gene: TRDD3; clone size: few; CDR3 DNA: TGTGCCTGTGACATTTACTGGGGGAACTTTCACTGGGACACCCGACAGATGTTTTTC; CDR3 protein: CACDIYWGNFHWDTRQMFF
J gene: TRDJ1; V gene: TRDV1; D gene: .; clone size: .; CDR3 DNA: TGTGCTCTTGGGGAACCCCCTAAAAAGAGCTACGGCGAGTACACCGATAAACTCATCTTT; CDR3 protein: CALGEPPKKSYGEYTDKLIF
J gene: TRDJ1; V gene: TRDV2; D gene: TRDD3; clone size: medium-sized; CDR3 DNA: TGTGCCTGTGACACCTACTGGGGGAGCACCGATAAACTCATCTTT; CDR3 protein: CACDTYWGSTDKLIF
J gene: TRDJ1; V gene: TRDV1; D gene: TRDD3; clone size: .; CDR3 DNA: TGTGCTCTTGGGGATCTTGACATCTACTCTCCGATTTGGGGGATACTCTACACCGATAAACTCATCTTT; CDR3 protein: CALGDLDIYSPIWGILYTDKLIF
J gene: TRDJ1; V gene: TRDV1; D gene: TRDD3; clone size: .; CDR3 DNA: TGTGCTCTTGGGGAAGCCTTCCCTGTACTGGGGGATACCGGCGATAAACTCATCTTT; CDR3 protein: CALGEAFPVLGDTGDKLIF
J gene: TRDJ1; V gene: TRDV1; D gene: TRDD3; clone size: .; CDR3 DNA: TGTGCTCTTGGGGAAACCCTACTAGTGGGGGATTCCTACACCGATAAACTCATCTTT; CDR3 protein: CALGETLLVGDSYTDKLIF
J gene: TRDJ1; V gene: TRDV1; D gene: .; clone size: few; CDR3 DNA: TGTGCTCTTGGGGAACTAGTAAAAGGGGGTCCCACCGATAAACTCATCTTT; CDR3 protein: CALGELVKGGPTDKLIF
J gene: TRDJ1; V gene: TRDV1; D gene: TRDD3; clone size: .; CDR3 DNA: TGTGCTCTTGGGGAACCCCGGGCCCTACGCCTGGGGGACACCGATAAACTCATCTTT; CDR3 protein: CALGEPRALRLGDTDKLIF
J gene: TRDJ1; V gene: TRDV1; D gene: .; clone size: few; CDR3 DNA: TGTGCTCTTGGGGAACTTGACGAACGAACCCCGTGGTCGTACACCGATAAACTCATCTTT; CDR3 protein: CALGELDERTPWSYTDKLIF
J gene: TRDJ1; V gene: TRDV1; D gene: TRDD2; clone size: few; CDR3 DNA: TGTGCTCTTGGACTCCTTCCTACGAGGGGCCTCACCGATAAACTCATCTTT; CDR3 protein: CALGLLPTRGLTDKLIF
J gene: TRDJ1; V gene: TRDV1; D gene: TRDD3; clone size: few; CDR3 DNA: TGTGCTCTTGGGGAACTGGGGGATACCGATAAACTCATCTTT; CDR3 protein: CALGELGDTDKLIF
J gene: TRDJ1; V gene: TRDV1; D gene: .; clone size: .; CDR3 DNA: TGTGCTCTTGGGGACCATACTCTCCCGTACACCGATAAACTCATCTTT; CDR3 protein: CALGDHTLPYTDKLIF
J gene: TRDJ1; V gene: TRDV1; D gene: TRDD3; clone size: .; CDR3 DNA: TGTGCTCTTGGGGAACTATCAACCCTTCCTACTACATACTGGGGGATAGGCGATAAACTCATCTTT; CDR3 protein: CALGELSTLPTTYWGIGDKLIF
J gene: TRDJ1; V gene: TRDV1; D gene: TRDD3; clone size: .; CDR3 DNA: TGTGCTCTTGGGAACAAAACTGGGGGATACGTTACCGATAAACTCATCTTT; CDR3 protein: CALGNKTGGYVTDKLIF
J gene: TRDJ1; V gene: TRDV1; D gene: .; clone size: .; CDR3 DNA: TGTGCTCTTGGGCAAGACCGGCCATCGAGGTTGTACACCGATAACCTCATCTTT; CDR3 protein: CALGQDRPSRLYTDNLIF
J gene: TRDJ1; V gene: TRDV1; D gene: .; clone size: .; CDR3 DNA: TGTGCTCTTGGGGAACCAGCCTTTCCGGGGGAGGGCGATAAACTCATCTTT; CDR3 protein: CALGEPAFPGEGDKLIF
J gene: TRDJ1; V gene: TRDV2; D gene: .; clone size: few; CDR3 DNA: TGTGCCTGTGTCGAGGTCCCTCCTTACACCGATAAACTCATCTTT; CDR3 protein: CACVEVPPYTDKLIF
J gene: TRDJ1; V gene: TRDV2; D gene: .; clone size: few; CDR3 DNA: TGCGCCTGTGACACGAAGGAGTCCTACCTTACTGTGGGGATTGACACCGATAAACTCATCTTT; CDR3 protein: CACDTKESYLTVGIDTDKLIF
J gene: TRDJ1; V gene: TRDV1; D gene: TRDD3; clone size: .; CDR3 DNA: TGTGCTCTTGGGGAATACTGGGGGAGGCTCTACACCGATAAACTCATCTTT; CDR3 protein: CALGEYWGRLYTDKLIF
J gene: TRDJ1; V gene: TRDV1; D gene: TRDD3; clone size: few; CDR3 DNA: TGTGCTCTTGGGGAAGTAGTAGCGGTCTGGGGGATACGAACCACCGATAAACTCATCTTT; CDR3 protein: CALGEVVAVWGIRTTDKLIF
J gene: TRDJ1; V gene: TRDV1; D gene: .; clone size: once; CDR3 DNA: TGTGCTCTTGGGGAAACTCACTGGAGGACCGATAAACTCATCTTT; CDR3 protein: CALGETHWRTDKLIF
J gene: TRDJ1; V gene: TRDV1; D gene: TRDD3; clone size: few; CDR3 DNA: TGTGCTCTTGGGGAACCTTCCGGGGGATCCCTCGCTACCGATAAACTCATCTTT; CDR3 protein: CALGEPSGGSLATDKLIF
J gene: TRDJ1; V gene: TRDV1; D gene: .; clone size: few; CDR3 DNA: TGTGCTCTTGGGGATGTTGGGGGTCCCACCGATAAACTCATCTTT; CDR3 protein: CALGDVGGPTDKLIF
J gene: TRDJ1; V gene: TRDV1; D gene: TRDD3; clone size: .; CDR3 DNA: TGTGCTCTTGGGGACCCCGGCCCGGGAGTGGGGGATACGCGCACCGATAAACTCATCTTT; CDR3 protein: CALGDPGPGVGDTRTDKLIF
J gene: TRDJ1; V gene: TRDV1; D gene: .; clone size: few; CDR3 DNA: TGTGCTCTTGGGGAACCCTATTTGTGCGGTACTCGCACAATGTACACCGATAAACTCATCTTT; CDR3 protein: CALGEPYLCGTRTMYTDKLIF
J gene: TRDJ1; V gene: TRDV1; D gene: .; clone size: few; CDR3 DNA: TGTGCTCTTGGGGATTCACCCCGGGGATACACCGATAAACTCATCTTT; CDR3 protein: CALGDSPRGYTDKLIF
J gene: TRDJ1; V gene: TRDV1; D gene: .; clone size: .; CDR3 DNA: TGTGCTCTTGGGGGTTCCACGTACACCGATAAACTCATCTTT; CDR3 protein: CALGGSTYTDKLIF
J gene: TRDJ1; V gene: TRDV1; D gene: TRDD3; clone size: .; CDR3 DNA: TGTGCTCTTGGGGATCCCCTAAAGTGGGGGATACGTGGGTACACCGATAAACTCATCTTT; CDR3 protein: CALGDPLKWGIRGYTDKLIF
J gene: TRDJ1; V gene: TRDV1; D gene: TRDD3; clone size: .; CDR3 DNA: TGTGCTCTTGGGGAGCAACCAACTTCCGACTGGGGGATACGTGCTAAACTCATCTTT; CDR3 protein: CALGEQPTSDWGIRAKLIF
J gene: TRDJ2; V gene: TRDV1; D gene: TRDD3; clone size: .; CDR3 DNA: TGTGCTCTTGGGGAACTAGTGGAGGGGATACTAATGACAGCACAACTCTTCTTT; CDR3 protein: CALGELVEGILMTAQLFF
J gene: TRDJ1; V gene: TRDV1; D gene: TRDD3; clone size: .; CDR3 DNA: TGTGCTCTTGGGGAACTCCGGGTACTGGGGATCTCCTTATACACCGATAAACTCATCTTT; CDR3 protein: CALGELRVLGISLYTDKLIF
J gene: TRDJ1; V gene: TRDV1; D gene: TRDD3; clone size: .; CDR3 DNA: TGTGCTCTTGGGGAATTCCCCCCAGAAAGTGGGGGATACGTCAACCTAGGGGATAAACTCATCTTT; CDR3 protein: CALGEFPPESGGYVNLGDKLIF
J gene: TRDJ1; V gene: TRDV1; D gene: .; clone size: few; CDR3 DNA: TGTGCTCTTGGGGGACCTCGGCCTTCCCGTTACAGGGCCGATAAACTCATCTTT; CDR3 protein: CALGGPRPSRYRADKLIF
J gene: TRDJ1; V gene: TRDV1; D gene: .; clone size: .; CDR3 DNA: TGTGCTCTTGGGGAACTCCCTCCGTGCGGGCCTAGGCCCGCCCATGACACCGATAAACTCATCTTT; CDR3 protein: CALGELPPCGPRPAHDTDKLIF
J gene: TRDJ1; V gene: TRDV1; D gene: TRDD2; clone size: few; CDR3 DNA: TGTGCTCTTGGGGAACTAGGAGGCCCCTTCCTAAAGTTGAACTGGATCCCCGATAAACTCATCTTT; CDR3 protein: CALGELGGPFLKLNWIPDKLIF